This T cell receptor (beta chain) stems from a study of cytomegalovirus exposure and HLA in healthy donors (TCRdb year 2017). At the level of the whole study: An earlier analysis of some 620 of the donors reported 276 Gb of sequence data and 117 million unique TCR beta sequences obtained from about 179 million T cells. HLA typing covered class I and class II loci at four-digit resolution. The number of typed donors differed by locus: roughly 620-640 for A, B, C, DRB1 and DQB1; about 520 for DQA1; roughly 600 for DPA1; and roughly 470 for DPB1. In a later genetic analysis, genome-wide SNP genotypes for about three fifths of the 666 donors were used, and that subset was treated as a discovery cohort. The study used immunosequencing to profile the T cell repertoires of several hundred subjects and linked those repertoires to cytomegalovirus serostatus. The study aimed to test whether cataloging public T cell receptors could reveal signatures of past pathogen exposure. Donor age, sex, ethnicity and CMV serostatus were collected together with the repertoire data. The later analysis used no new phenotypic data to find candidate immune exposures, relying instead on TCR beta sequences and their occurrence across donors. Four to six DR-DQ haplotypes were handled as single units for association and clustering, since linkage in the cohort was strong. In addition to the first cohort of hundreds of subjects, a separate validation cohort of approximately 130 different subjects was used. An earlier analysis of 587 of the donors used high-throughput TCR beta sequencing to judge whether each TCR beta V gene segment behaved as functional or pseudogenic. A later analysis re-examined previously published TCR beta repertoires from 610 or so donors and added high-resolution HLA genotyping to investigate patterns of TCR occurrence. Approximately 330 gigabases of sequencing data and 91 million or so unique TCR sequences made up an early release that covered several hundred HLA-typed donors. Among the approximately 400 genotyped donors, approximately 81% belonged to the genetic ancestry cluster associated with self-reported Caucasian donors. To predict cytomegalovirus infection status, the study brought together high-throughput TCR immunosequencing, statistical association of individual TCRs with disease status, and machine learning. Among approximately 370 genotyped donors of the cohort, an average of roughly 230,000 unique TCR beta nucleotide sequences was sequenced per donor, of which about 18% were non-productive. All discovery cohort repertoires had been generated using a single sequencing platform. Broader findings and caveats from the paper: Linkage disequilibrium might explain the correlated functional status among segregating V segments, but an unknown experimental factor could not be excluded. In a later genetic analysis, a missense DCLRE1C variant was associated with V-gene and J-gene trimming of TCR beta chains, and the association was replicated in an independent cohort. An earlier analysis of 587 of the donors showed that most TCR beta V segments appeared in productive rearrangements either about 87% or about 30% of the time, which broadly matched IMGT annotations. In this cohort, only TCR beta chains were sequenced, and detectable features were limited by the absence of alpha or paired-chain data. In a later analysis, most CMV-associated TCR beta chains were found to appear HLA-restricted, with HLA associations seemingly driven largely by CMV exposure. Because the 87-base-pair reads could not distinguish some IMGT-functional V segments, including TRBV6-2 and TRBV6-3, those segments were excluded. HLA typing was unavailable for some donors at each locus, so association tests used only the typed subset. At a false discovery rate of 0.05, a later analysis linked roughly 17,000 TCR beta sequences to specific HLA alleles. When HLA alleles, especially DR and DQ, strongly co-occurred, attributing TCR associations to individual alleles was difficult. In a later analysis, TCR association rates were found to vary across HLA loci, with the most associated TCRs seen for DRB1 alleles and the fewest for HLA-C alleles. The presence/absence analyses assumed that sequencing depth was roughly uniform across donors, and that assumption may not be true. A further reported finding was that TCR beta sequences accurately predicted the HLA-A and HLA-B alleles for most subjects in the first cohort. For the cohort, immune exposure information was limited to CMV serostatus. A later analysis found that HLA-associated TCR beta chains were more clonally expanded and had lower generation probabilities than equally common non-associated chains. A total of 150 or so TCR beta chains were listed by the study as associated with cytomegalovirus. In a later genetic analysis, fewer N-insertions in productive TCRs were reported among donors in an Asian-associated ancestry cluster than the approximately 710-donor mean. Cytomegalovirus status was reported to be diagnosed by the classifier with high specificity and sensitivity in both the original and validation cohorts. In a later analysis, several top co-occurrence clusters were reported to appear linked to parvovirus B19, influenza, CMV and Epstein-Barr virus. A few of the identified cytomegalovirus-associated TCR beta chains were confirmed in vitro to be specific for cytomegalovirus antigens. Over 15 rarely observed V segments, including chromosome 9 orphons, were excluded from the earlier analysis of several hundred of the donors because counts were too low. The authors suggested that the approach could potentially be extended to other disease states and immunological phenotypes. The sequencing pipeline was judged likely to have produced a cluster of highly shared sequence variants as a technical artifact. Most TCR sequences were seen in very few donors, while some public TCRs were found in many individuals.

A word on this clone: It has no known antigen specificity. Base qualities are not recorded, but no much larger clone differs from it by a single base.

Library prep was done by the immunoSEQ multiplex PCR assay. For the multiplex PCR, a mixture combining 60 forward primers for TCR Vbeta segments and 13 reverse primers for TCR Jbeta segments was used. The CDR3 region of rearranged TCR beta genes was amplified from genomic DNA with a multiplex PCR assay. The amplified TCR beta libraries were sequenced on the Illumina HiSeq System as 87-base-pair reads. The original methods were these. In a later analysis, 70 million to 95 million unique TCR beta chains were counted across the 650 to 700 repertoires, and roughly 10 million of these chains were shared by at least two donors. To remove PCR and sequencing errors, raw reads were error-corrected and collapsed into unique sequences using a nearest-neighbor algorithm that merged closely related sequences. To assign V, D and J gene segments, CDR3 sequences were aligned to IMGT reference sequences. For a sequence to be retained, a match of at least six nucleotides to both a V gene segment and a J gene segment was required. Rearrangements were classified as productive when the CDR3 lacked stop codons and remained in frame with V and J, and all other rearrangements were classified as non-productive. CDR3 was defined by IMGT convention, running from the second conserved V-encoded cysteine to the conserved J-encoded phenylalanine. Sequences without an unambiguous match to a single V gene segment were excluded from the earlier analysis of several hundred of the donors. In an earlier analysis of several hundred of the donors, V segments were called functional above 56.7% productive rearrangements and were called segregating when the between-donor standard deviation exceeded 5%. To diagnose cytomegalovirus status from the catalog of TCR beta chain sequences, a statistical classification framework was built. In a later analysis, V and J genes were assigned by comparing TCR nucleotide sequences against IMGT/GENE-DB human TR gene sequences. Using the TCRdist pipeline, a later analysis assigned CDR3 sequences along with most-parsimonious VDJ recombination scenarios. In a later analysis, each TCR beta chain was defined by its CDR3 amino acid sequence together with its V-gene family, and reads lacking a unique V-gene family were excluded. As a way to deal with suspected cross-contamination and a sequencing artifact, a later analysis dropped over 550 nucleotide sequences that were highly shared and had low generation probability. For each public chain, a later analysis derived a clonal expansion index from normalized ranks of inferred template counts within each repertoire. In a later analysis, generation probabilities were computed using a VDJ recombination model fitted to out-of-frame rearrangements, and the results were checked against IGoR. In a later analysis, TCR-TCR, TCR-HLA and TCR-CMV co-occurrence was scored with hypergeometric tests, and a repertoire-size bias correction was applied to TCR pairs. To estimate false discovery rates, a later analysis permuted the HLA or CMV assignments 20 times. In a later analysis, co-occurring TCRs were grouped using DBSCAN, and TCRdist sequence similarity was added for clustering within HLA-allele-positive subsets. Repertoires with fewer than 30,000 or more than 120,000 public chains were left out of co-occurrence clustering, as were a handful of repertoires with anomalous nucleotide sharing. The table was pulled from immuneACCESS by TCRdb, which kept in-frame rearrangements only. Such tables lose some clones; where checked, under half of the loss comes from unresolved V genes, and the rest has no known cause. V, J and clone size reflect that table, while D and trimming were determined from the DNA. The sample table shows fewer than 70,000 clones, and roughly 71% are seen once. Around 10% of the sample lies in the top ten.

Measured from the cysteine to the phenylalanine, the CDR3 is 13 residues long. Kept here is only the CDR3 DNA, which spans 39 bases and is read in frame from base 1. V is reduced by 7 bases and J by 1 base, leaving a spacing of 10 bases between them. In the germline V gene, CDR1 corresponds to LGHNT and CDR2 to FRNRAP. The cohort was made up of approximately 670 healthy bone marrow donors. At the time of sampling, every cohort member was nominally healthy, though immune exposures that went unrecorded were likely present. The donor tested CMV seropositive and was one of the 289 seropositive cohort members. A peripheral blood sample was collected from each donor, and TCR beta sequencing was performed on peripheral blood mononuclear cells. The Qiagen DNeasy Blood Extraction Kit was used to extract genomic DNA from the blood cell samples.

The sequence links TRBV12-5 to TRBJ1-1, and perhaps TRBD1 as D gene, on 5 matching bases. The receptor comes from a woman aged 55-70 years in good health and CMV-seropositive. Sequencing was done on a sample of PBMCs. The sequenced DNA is TGTGCTAGTGCCCAAAGGGGGAACACTGAAGCTTTCTTT. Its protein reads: CASAQRGNTEAFF.